These 19 T cell receptor beta chains came from one sample sequenced in a study of shared clonotypes between healthy human individuals. Sequencing was performed with immunoSEQ multiplex PCR; in TCRdb, only in-frame clones are kept and a portion is missing. This table holds about 2 million clones, about 95% found once. CD8 cells classed as naive were CD45RO-negative and positively selected for CCR7, excluding terminally differentiated effector memory CD45RA+ cells. Sample: naive CD8+ T cells sorted from blood. These receptors came from a man younger than 35 in good health.

The genes are TRBV4-3 and TRBJ2-2; TRBD2 aligns across 12 bases. V dropped 0 bases and J dropped 4; count of bases not matched to a gene: 9. The V gene's germline CDR1 is LGHNA and CDR2 YSLEER. The CDR3 totals 19 residues. The CDR3 sequence: CASSQDKLAGGAPTGELFF. Written as DNA, the CDR3 is TGCGCCAGCAGCCAAGATAAACTAGCGGGAGGTGCCCCCACCGGGGAGCTGTTTTTT.

CDR3 nucleotide sequence: TGTGCCAGCAATAAAGGACGGTTTAGCACAGATACGCAGTATTTT. Protein product: CASNKGRFSTDTQYF. The chain employs TRBV27 and TRBJ2-3; D is ambiguous. This CDR3 has 15 amino acids. Per germline, CDR1 MNHEY and CDR2 SMNVEV (reference sequence). Trimming removed 7 bases at V and 0 bases at J, with 14 bases between.

The CDR3 reads CRVFVSQHF. CDR3 nucleotide sequence: TGCAGGGTGTTTGTGTCCCAGCATTTT. The chain is built from TRBV29-1 and TRBJ1-5; D gene uncertain. Germline values: CDR1 SQVTM, CDR2 ANQGSEA. The CDR3 sequence is 9 residues long.

The CDR3 DNA is TGTGCCAGCAGCCCCGCCGGGTCTTCCTACAATGAGCAGTTCTTC. Translation: CASSPAGSSYNEQFF. The chain recombines TRBV7-8 with TRBJ2-1; no clear D gene. CDR3 length: 15 residues. Germline CDR1 SGHVS, CDR2 FQNEAQ. V dropped 5 bases and J dropped 1 base, with 12 bases sitting between them.

The chain links TRBV7-9 to TRBJ1-1, with TRBD1 matching 7 bases. CDR3 size: 15 residues. Germline CDR1 is SEHNR and CDR2 is FQNEAQ (reference sequence). The V and J ends lost 3 bases and 1 base, in that order; junction bases with no gene match: 5. The CDR3 nucleotides are TGTGCCAGCAGCTTTGAGACAGGGACGAACACTGAAGCTTTCTTT. Translation gives CASSFETGTNTEAFF.

With regard to this clone: Within the sample, other DNA sequences also encode this same CDR3. The chain uses TRBV11-2 and TRBJ2-2; 8 bases agree with TRBD2. Trimming removed 3 bases from V and 1 base from J; junction bases left unmatched: 1. Germline assignment: CDR1 SGHAT and CDR2 FQNNGV. The CDR3 runs 15 residues. In DNA, the CDR3 is TGTGCCAGCAGCTTGGCGGGAGGGAACACCGGGGAGCTGTTTTTT. Its protein is CASSLAGGNTGELFF.

This sequence joins TRBV4-2 and TRBJ1-1, with D perhaps matching TRBD1 (6 bases). In germline, CDR1 is LGHNA, CDR2 YNFKEQ. V was trimmed by 2 bases and J by 0 bases, leaving 16 bases between them. The CDR3 has 17 amino acids. The CDR3 protein is CASSQRTVEVLNTEAFF. The CDR3 DNA reads as TGTGCCAGCAGCCAAAGGACAGTAGAAGTCCTGAACACTGAAGCTTTCTTT.

The chain has TRBV5-6 and TRBJ2-3; the D is unclear. Trimming cost V 0 bases and J 2 bases, with 10 bases left between them. The germline V gene encodes CDR1 SGHDT and CDR2 YYEEEE. This CDR3 contains 15 residues. In DNA form, the CDR3 reads TGTGCCAGCAGCTTGGAAGTTACGGACACAGATACGCAGTATTTT. Its translation is CASSLEVTDTDTQYF.

The chain uses TRBV10-3 and TRBJ2-3; D gene ambiguous. V was pared by 2 bases and J by 2 bases, with 14 bases between. The CDR3 covers 16 residues. Germline CDR1 ENHRY, CDR2 SYGVKD. CDR3 DNA sequence: TGTGCCATCAGTGAGCCTGAAGACGGAAACACAGATACGCAGTATTTT. As protein: CAISEPEDGNTDTQYF.

This chain joins TRBV11-2 and TRBJ2-5; D is undetermined. The CDR3 has 16 amino acids. The germline V gene encodes CDR1 SGHAT and CDR2 FQNNGV. Trimming stripped 0 bases from V and 4 bases from J, with 15 bases between. This CDR3 reads CASSLEGLGWIETQYF. CDR3 DNA sequence: TGTGCCAGCAGCTTAGAAGGTCTGGGATGGATAGAGACCCAGTACTTC.

The chain joins TRBV11-2 to TRBJ2-7; tentatively, D is TRBD1 (5 bases). The CDR3 runs 13 residues. Germline loops: CDR1 SGHAT, CDR2 FQNNGV. Trimming pared 7 bases from V and 3 bases from J, leaving 13 bases between. The CDR3 loop is CASKGRNVYEQYF. The DNA for the CDR3 is TGTGCCAGCAAGGGGCGGAACGTCTACGAGCAGTACTTC. Variable domain in full (rest from reference TRBV11-2 and TRBJ2-7): EAGVAQSPRYKIIEKRQSVAFWCNPISGHATLYWYQQILGQGPKLLIQFQNNGVVDDSQLPKDRFSAERLKGVDSTLKIQPAKLEDSAVYLCASKGRNVYEQYFGPGTRLTVT.

This sequence joins TRBV25-1 and TRBJ2-7; D is tentatively TRBD1 or TRBD2 (5 bases each). The germline gives CDR1 MGHDK, CDR2 SYGVNS. V lost 5 bases and J 2 bases, leaving 22 bases between the germline ends. The CDR3 length is 17 residues. The CDR3 DNA reads TGTGCCAGCAGTCCCCCTACACGGCTGGGGACCCCCTACGAGCAGTACTTC. This codes for CASSPPTRLGTPYEQYF.

The chain employs TRBV4-1 and TRBJ2-5; no firm D call. Germline V gene sequence: CDR1 MGHRA, CDR2 YSYEKL. This CDR3 is 13 amino acids long. Trimming took off 4 bases at V and 5 bases at J, with 11 bases between the two ends. This chain's CDR3 is CASSPLERETQYF. DNA for the CDR3: TGCGCCAGCAGCCCCCTCGAGAGGGAGACCCAGTACTTC.

The count of this clone is one. This chain connects TRBV27 to TRBJ2-3; no definite D call. CDR1 MNHEY and CDR2 SMNVEV come from the germline V gene (reference sequence). V lost 3 bases and J 2 bases, leaving 9 bases between the germline ends. The CDR3 contains 14 residues. The CDR3 coding sequence is TGTGCCAGCAGTTTTGTCACGGACACAGATACGCAGTATTTT. It specifies CASSFVTDTDTQYF.

The rearrangement uses TRBV5-6 and TRBJ2-1; D is possibly TRBD1 or TRBD2 (5 bases each). This CDR3 has 15 amino acids. V lost 5 bases and J lost 10, with 22 bases in between. Germline V gene data show CDR1 as SGHDT and CDR2 as YYEEEE. CDR3 bases: TGTGCCAGCAGGGGGCCGGTCGGGGATCAGAGAGAGCAGTTCTTC. This gives the protein CASRGPVGDQREQFF.

In regard to this clone: Distinct nucleotide sequences in the sample also encode this CDR3. The chain is built from TRBV30 and TRBJ2-3; D perhaps matches TRBD1 (6 bases). CDR1 GTSNPN and CDR2 SVGIG come from the germline V gene (reference sequence). This CDR3 has 14 residues. The ends were cut back, 0 bases at V and 3 bases at J, with 10 bases in the middle. The CDR3 DNA follows: TGTGCCTGGAGTGTTGGGCAGGGGACAGATACGCAGTATTTT. It encodes CAWSVGQGTDTQYF. The variable domain in full, completed from reference TRBV30 and TRBJ2-3, reads SQTIHQWPATLVQPVGSPLSLECTVEGTSNPNLYWYRQAAGRGLQLLFYSVGIGQISSEVPQNLSASRPQDRQFILSSKKLLLSDSGFYLCAWSVGQGTDTQYFGPGTRLTVL.

The chain joins TRBV29-1 to TRBJ1-1; D not certain. V was trimmed by 1 base and J by 5 bases, leaving 20 bases between them. The germline V gene has CDR1 SQVTM and CDR2 ANQGSEA. CDR3 size: 16 residues. The CDR3 coding sequence is TGCAGCGTTGAAGTATCAGCCCCAGGAAAGATGACTGAAGCTTTCTTT. Translated, it gives CSVEVSAPGKMTEAFF.

This clone has a single count. The sample has other DNA sequences that encode this CDR3 too. CDR3 loop: CASSIVGGGNQPQHF. The CDR3 nucleotides read TGTGCCAGTAGTATAGTAGGGGGCGGCAATCAGCCCCAGCATTTT. This chain links TRBV19 with TRBJ1-5; 7 bases match TRBD1. The V gene end was trimmed by 1 base and the J gene end by 2 bases; junction bases not matched to a gene: 2. The CDR3 totals 15 residues. The germline V gene encodes CDR1 LNHDA and CDR2 SQIVND (reference sequence).

V and J are TRBV7-9 and TRBJ1-1; D remains unclear. The CDR3 is made up of 13 amino acids. The germline V and J ends were trimmed by 8 bases and 0 bases, with 10 bases remaining between them. Looked up from germline, CDR1 is SEHNR and CDR2 is FQNEAQ (reference sequence). In nucleotides, the CDR3 is TGTGCCAGCCACTCAGACATGAACACTGAAGCTTTCTTT. Translating gives CASHSDMNTEAFF.